This is a list of T cell receptor beta chains from one sample in a study of blood T cells in healthy people across ages. Each CDR3 protein is one row after TCRdb ran MiXCR on the 5' RACE reads. The sample consists of 800,000 to 1,000,000 distinct CDR3 sequences, roughly 50% of them appearing once. The specimen sequenced was blood. These receptors were obtained from a man aged 25 to 45 in good health. CDR3s include the opening cysteine and the closing phenylalanine or tryptophan. The order of the fields is V gene, CDR3 length, clone size, J gene, D gene, CDR3 DNA, CDR3 protein. The D gene is left open where the match is weak. Clone size, where shown, is once, few, many, or a class for clones that have expanded.

V gene: TRBV5-1; CDR3 length: 15; clone size: NA; J gene: TRBJ2-5; D gene: TRBD1; CDR3 DNA: TGCGCCAGCAGCATGTCGTCGGGACAGAAAGAGACCCAGTACTTC; CDR3 protein: CASSMSSGQKETQYF
V gene: TRBV2; CDR3 length: 14; clone size: few; J gene: TRBJ2-1; D gene: TRBD2; CDR3 DNA: TGTGCCAGCAGTGAGGCTAGCGGGGCCAATGAGCAGTTCTTC; CDR3 protein: CASSEASGANEQFF
V gene: TRBV5-1; CDR3 length: 14; clone size: NA; J gene: TRBJ2-3; D gene: TRBD2; CDR3 DNA: TGCGCCAGCGGGACTAGCGGTAACACAGATACGCAGTATTTT; CDR3 protein: CASGTSGNTDTQYF
V gene: TRBV7-2; CDR3 length: 19; clone size: NA; J gene: TRBJ2-5; D gene: TRBD2; CDR3 DNA: TGTGCCAGCAGCTCATTCGGGACTAGCGGGGGGGTTCAAAAAGAGACCCAGTACTTC; CDR3 protein: CASSSFGTSGGVQKETQYF
V gene: TRBV30; CDR3 length: 15; clone size: NA; J gene: TRBJ1-6; D gene: NA; CDR3 DNA: TGTGCCTGGACTCGACGGTCAGGGCTAGATTCACCCCTCCACTTT; CDR3 protein: CAWTRRSGLDSPLHF
V gene: TRBV2; CDR3 length: 15; clone size: few; J gene: TRBJ1-5; D gene: TRBD1; CDR3 DNA: TGTGCCAGCAGTGTAGGACAGGGGCCAAATCAGCCCCAGCATTTT; CDR3 protein: CASSVGQGPNQPQHF
V gene: TRBV5-6; CDR3 length: 15; clone size: NA; J gene: TRBJ1-5; D gene: NA; CDR3 DNA: TGTGCCAGTTCCATGAGGGGGTACGGCAATCAGCCCCAGCATTTT; CDR3 protein: CASSMRGYGNQPQHF
V gene: TRBV7-2; CDR3 length: 16; clone size: NA; J gene: TRBJ2-7; D gene: TRBD1; CDR3 DNA: TGTGCCAGCAGCAGGGACAGGGTCCCTACTTTTTACGAGCAGTACTTC; CDR3 protein: CASSRDRVPTFYEQYF
V gene: TRBV7-2; CDR3 length: 15; clone size: NA; J gene: TRBJ2-5; D gene: NA; CDR3 DNA: TGTGCCTGCAGCTCTTGGGCGAGTTTGCAAGAGGCCCAGTACTTC; CDR3 protein: CACSSWASLQEAQYF
V gene: TRBV4-2; CDR3 length: 17; clone size: NA; J gene: TRBJ2-7; D gene: TRBD2; CDR3 DNA: TGTGCCAGCAGCCAAGATTTTCGGACTAGCGGACTCTACGAGAAGTACTTC; CDR3 protein: CASSQDFRTSGLYEKYF
V gene: TRBV7-9; CDR3 length: 15; clone size: NA; J gene: TRBJ1-4; D gene: TRBD1; CDR3 DNA: TGTGCCAGCAGCTTATACGGGACAGGGCCTGAAAAACTGTTTTTT; CDR3 protein: CASSLYGTGPEKLFF
V gene: TRBV3-1; CDR3 length: 14; clone size: few; J gene: TRBJ2-7; D gene: TRBD2; CDR3 DNA: TGTGCCAGCAGCCAAGGGCTAGCGGAATACGAGCAGTACTTC; CDR3 protein: CASSQGLAEYEQYF
V gene: TRBV6-1; CDR3 length: 15; clone size: few; J gene: TRBJ2-5; D gene: NA; CDR3 DNA: TGTGCCAGCAGTGAAACGAGGGACTCCCAAGAGACCCAGTACTTC; CDR3 protein: CASSETRDSQETQYF
V gene: TRBV3-1; CDR3 length: 17; clone size: few; J gene: TRBJ2-7; D gene: NA; CDR3 DNA: TGTGCCAGCAGCCAAGAATCCCTAGGTGGGAATACCTACGAGCAGTACTTC; CDR3 protein: CASSQESLGGNTYEQYF
V gene: TRBV27; CDR3 length: 21; clone size: NA; J gene: TRBJ2-1; D gene: TRBD2; CDR3 DNA: TGTGCCAGCAGTTTATGGGGACTAGCGGGACGGCAATCAAGCTCCTACAATGAGCAGTTCTTC; CDR3 protein: CASSLWGLAGRQSSSYNEQFF
V gene: TRBV6-2/TRBV6-3; CDR3 length: 14; clone size: once; J gene: TRBJ1-6; D gene: NA; CDR3 DNA: TGTGCCAGCAGATTACCGGGACGTCAAGAGAAACTCCACTTT; CDR3 protein: CASRLPGRQEKLHF
V gene: TRBV2; CDR3 length: 11; clone size: NA; J gene: TRBJ2-5; D gene: NA; CDR3 DNA: TGTGCCAGCAACGAACCAGAGACCCAGTACTTC; CDR3 protein: CASNEPETQYF